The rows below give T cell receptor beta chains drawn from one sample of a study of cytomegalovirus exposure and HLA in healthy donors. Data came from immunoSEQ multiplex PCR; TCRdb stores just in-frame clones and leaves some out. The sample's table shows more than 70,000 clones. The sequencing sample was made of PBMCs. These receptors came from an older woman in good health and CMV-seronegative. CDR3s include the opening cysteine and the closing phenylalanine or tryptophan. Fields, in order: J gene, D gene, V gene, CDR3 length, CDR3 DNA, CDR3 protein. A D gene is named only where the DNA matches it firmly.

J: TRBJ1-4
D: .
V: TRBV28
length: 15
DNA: TGTGCCAGCAGTGTACTACAGGGATCTAATGAAAAACTGTTTTTT
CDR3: CASSVLQGSNEKLFF

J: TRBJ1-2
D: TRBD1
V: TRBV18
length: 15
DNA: TGTGCCAGCTCAACCGGGACAGGGATTGTTTTTGGCTACACCTTC
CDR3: CASSTGTGIVFGYTF

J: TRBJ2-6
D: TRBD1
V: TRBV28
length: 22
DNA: TGTGCCAGCAGTTTCCCGCCCTTCCGGACAGGCGATCGTACCTCTGGGGCCAACGTCCTGACTTTC
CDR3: CASSFPPFRTGDRTSGANVLTF

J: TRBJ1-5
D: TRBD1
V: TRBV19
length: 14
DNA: TGTGCCAGTAAAACTGACAGGGATGGTCAGCCCCAGCATTTT
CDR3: CASKTDRDGQPQHF

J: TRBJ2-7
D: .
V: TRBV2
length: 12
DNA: TGTGCCACCGGACGGGAAACCTACGAGCAGTACTTC
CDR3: CATGRETYEQYF

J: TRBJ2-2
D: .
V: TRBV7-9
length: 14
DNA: TGTGCCAGCAATTCAGGGGCGAACACCGGGGAGCTGTTTTTT
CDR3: CASNSGANTGELFF

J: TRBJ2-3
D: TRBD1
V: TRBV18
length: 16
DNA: TGTGCCAGCTCACCACCCGGGACAGGGGATGGTAATACGCAGTATTTT
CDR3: CASSPPGTGDGNTQYF

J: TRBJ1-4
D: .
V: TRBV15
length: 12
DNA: TGTGCAACCAGGAGGGTTAATGAAAAACTGTTTTTT
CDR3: CATRRVNEKLFF

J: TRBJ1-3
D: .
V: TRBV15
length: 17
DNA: TGTGCCACCAGTAGAGGAAAAGGGACTGGCGCTGGAAACACCATATATTTT
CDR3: CATSRGKGTGAGNTIYF

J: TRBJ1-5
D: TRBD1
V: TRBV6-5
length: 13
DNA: TGTGCCAGCAGGGACAGGGGAGGTCAGCCCCAGCATTTT
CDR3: CASRDRGGQPQHF

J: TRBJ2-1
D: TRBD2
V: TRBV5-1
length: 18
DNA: TGCGCCAGCAGCTTCCCTCCGGGACTAGCGTCCGAGGGTAATGAGCAGTTCTTC
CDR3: CASSFPPGLASEGNEQFF

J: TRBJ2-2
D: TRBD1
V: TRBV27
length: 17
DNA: TGTGCCAGCAGTTTACGAAGACAGGGATCTTCCGCCGGGGAGCTGTTTTTT
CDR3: CASSLRRQGSSAGELFF

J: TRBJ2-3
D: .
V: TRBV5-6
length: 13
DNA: TGTGCCAGCAGCTCGGCACCAGGGGATACGCAGTATTTT
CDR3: CASSSAPGDTQYF

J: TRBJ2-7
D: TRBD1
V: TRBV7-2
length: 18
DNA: TGTGCCAGCAGCTCCACAGGGGGCGCTTCGGGTGTGGCTGGGGAGCAGTACTTC
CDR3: CASSSTGGASGVAGEQYF

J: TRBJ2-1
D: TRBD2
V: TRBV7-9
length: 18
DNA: TGTGCCAGCAGCCCCCCGGGGACTAGCGGGGACTCCTACAATGAGCAGTTCTTC
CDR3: CASSPPGTSGDSYNEQFF

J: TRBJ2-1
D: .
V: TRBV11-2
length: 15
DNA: TGTGCCAGCAGCGGACCAGGGGGGATAGACGATGAGCAGTTCTTC
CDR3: CASSGPGGIDDEQFF

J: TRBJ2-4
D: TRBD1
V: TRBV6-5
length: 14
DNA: TGTGCCAGCAGCACCCGACAGGGACGAAACATTCAGTACTTC
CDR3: CASSTRQGRNIQYF

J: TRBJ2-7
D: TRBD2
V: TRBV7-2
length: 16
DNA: TGTGCCAGCAGCTTAGATCGGGGAGGGCCCAATGGGGAGCAGTACTTC
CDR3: CASSLDRGGPNGEQYF

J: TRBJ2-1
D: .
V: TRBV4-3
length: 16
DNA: TGCGCCAGCAGCCAAGACCAAGCGGGTCCTTACAATGAGCAGTTCTTC
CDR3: CASSQDQAGPYNEQFF

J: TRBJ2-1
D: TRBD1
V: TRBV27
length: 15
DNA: TGTGCCAGCAGTGGGGACAGGGGGCGATACAATGAGCAGTTCTTC
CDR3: CASSGDRGRYNEQFF

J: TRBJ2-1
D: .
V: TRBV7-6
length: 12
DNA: TGTGCCAGCAGCTTCGGGTACAATGAGCAGTTCTTC
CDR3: CASSFGYNEQFF

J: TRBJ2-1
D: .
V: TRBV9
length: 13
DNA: TGTGCCAGCAGCGCGGGTTTTGTAAATGAGCAGTTCTTC
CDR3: CASSAGFVNEQFF

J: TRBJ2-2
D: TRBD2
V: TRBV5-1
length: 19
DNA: TGCGCCAGCAGCCTTGACCTATCCCTAGCGGATAGGAACACCGGGGAGCTGTTTTTT
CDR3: CASSLDLSLADRNTGELFF

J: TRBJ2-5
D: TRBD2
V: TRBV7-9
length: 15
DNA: TGTGCCAGCAGTAGAAGCGGGGGTTTGGGAGAGACCCAGTACTTC
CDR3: CASSRSGGLGETQYF

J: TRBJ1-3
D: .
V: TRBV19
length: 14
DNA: TGTGCCAGTAGTATGGGATGGGGCGGAAACACCATATATTTT
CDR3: CASSMGWGGNTIYF

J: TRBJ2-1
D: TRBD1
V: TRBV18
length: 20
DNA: TGTGCCAGCTCACCACTGATTCCCGGGACAGGGGCGACACCCTACAATGAGCAGTTCTTC
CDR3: CASSPLIPGTGATPYNEQFF

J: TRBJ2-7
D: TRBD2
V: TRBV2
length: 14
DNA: TGTGCCAGCACGAGTACTAGCGGGAGCTACGAGCAGTACTTC
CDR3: CASTSTSGSYEQYF